Presented here are 23 T cell receptor beta chains from one specimen sequenced in a study of cytomegalovirus exposure and HLA in healthy donors. 60 Vbeta and 13 Jbeta primers were used in PCR. The repertoire was sequenced with immunoSEQ multiplex PCR; TCRdb's copy has only in-frame clones and lacks some. The sample lists 85,000 to 100,000 clones, about four fifths occurring once. The sequenced material came from PBMCs. The receptors here all came from a human donor in good health.

This chain uses TRBV11-2 with TRBJ2-7; TRBD1 matches at 7 bases. Germline V gene data show CDR1 as SGHAT and CDR2 as FQNNGV. V lost 5 bases and J lost 3; bases outside the gene matches: 7. CDR3 length: 14 residues. The CDR3 region is CASSADRALYEQYF. CDR3 nucleotide sequence: TGTGCCAGCAGCGCCGACAGGGCCCTCTACGAGCAGTACTTC.

As DNA, the CDR3 is TGCAGCGTTGAGCGATTTTTCAGCACAGATACGCAGTATTTT. Its protein is CSVERFFSTDTQYF. This rearrangement joins TRBV29-1 to TRBJ2-3; D unclear. With 3 bases removed from V and 0 bases from J, the gap between germline ends came to 10 bases. Looked up from germline, CDR1 is SQVTM and CDR2 is ANQGSEA. The CDR3 covers 14 residues.

V is TRBV7-2 and J is TRBJ2-7, with D unresolved. The CDR3 consists of 12 residues. V lost 1 base and J lost 6, with 7 bases in between. CDR1 SGHTA and CDR2 FQGNSA come from the germline V gene. CDR3 DNA sequence: TGTGCCAGCAGCTTAGGTATCGGCGAGCAGTACTTC. It translates to CASSLGIGEQYF.

The CDR3 reads CASSLVFGRATDTQYF. As DNA, the CDR3 is TGTGCCAGCAGCTTGGTTTTCGGGAGGGCGACAGATACGCAGTATTTT. V gene TRBV27 combines with J gene TRBJ2-3; 8 positions match TRBD2. CDR1 and CDR2 from the germline V gene are MNHEY and SMNVEV (reference sequence). The CDR3 is 16 amino acids. V shed 6 bases, J shed 3 bases, and the junction held 11 bases outside the gene matches.

CDR3 region: CASSPGGPGAEAFF. CDR3 DNA sequence: TGTGCCAGCTCACCCGGAGGACCAGGAGCTGAAGCTTTCTTT. The chain joins TRBV18 to TRBJ1-1; D not resolved. V was cut by 3 bases and J by 6 bases, with 14 bases left in between. This CDR3 contains 14 residues. CDR1 KGHSH and CDR2 LQKENI come from the germline V gene.

This chain connects TRBV30 to TRBJ1-1, with D unresolved. Germline CDR1 and CDR2: GTSNPN and SVGIG (reference sequence). Trimming pared 3 bases from V and 5 bases from J, leaving 13 bases between. The CDR3 has 13 amino acids. The DNA of the CDR3 is TGTGCCTGGAGGGTTAGTTTCAGGACTGAAGCTTTCTTT. It is translated as CAWRVSFRTEAFF.

This chain joins TRBV29-1 and TRBJ1-2; D is uncertain. Trimming shortened V by 6 bases and J by 0 bases, and 14 bases separated the two germline ends. CDR3 size: 14 residues. Germline V gene sequence: CDR1 SQVTM, CDR2 ANQGSEA. The CDR3 bases are TGCAGCGTAGACTACGGGCCAGCTAACTATGGCTACACCTTC. It yields the protein CSVDYGPANYGYTF.

DNA of the CDR3: TGCGCCAGCAGCTTGGAAGGCGGGGGAGATTCCTACGAGCAGTACTTC. This translates into CASSLEGGGDSYEQYF. The rearrangement joins TRBV5-1 to TRBJ2-7, with 7 nucleotides matching TRBD2. Trimming cost V 0 bases and J 1 base; bases outside gene matches: 7. This CDR3 region has 16 residues. CDR1 and CDR2 (germline): SGHRS, YFSETQ.

This clone was found a few times. The CDR3 protein is CASSHGQDYGYTF. As DNA, the CDR3 is TGTGCCAGCAGCCACGGACAGGACTATGGCTACACCTTC. The J gene is TRBJ1-2, the V gene TRBV7-9; TRBD1 matches at 7 bases. Trimming removed 5 bases from V and 3 bases from J; junction bases left unmatched: 3. Germline V gene lookup returns CDR1 SEHNR and CDR2 FQNEAQ (reference sequence). The CDR3 is made up of 13 amino acids.

The chain recombines TRBV6-5 with TRBJ2-7; TRBD2 matches 8 bases. The CDR3 has 15 residues. CDR1 and CDR2 (germline): MNHEY, SVGAGI. The V and J ends lost 6 bases and 2 bases, in that order; junction bases with no gene match: 9. CDR3 coding DNA: TGTGCCAGCAGGACACGAACTAGCGGAACCTACGAGCAGTACTTC. Translation gives CASRTRTSGTYEQYF.

This chain uses TRBV7-9 with TRBJ2-4, with 7 bases that match TRBD1. This CDR3 has 15 residues. Germline CDR1 SEHNR, CDR2 FQNEAQ (reference sequence). V shed 1 base, J shed 6 bases, and the junction held 6 bases outside the gene matches. The CDR3 reads CASSLVQGSRNIQYF. CDR3 DNA: TGTGCCAGCAGCTTAGTACAGGGGTCTCGAAACATTCAGTACTTC.

The chain has TRBV29-1 and TRBJ2-7; 12 bases match TRBD1. CDR1 and CDR2 (germline): SQVTM, ANQGSEA. CDR3 length: 16 residues. V trimming: 2 bases; J trimming: 7 bases; junction bases outside the gene matches: 12. Here the CDR3 reads CSVEKGKGQGAQEQYF. CDR3 in DNA: TGCAGCGTTGAAAAAGGAAAGGGACAGGGGGCGCAAGAGCAGTACTTC.

In DNA, the CDR3 is TGCGCCAGCAGCTTTCAGGGGGCTGGCACAGATACGCAGTATTTT. Protein product: CASSFQGAGTDTQYF. The chain joins TRBV5-1 to TRBJ2-3, with 8 bases lining up with TRBD1. The CDR3 is made up of 15 amino acids. Germline CDR1 is SGHRS and CDR2 is YFSETQ. V shed 2 bases and J 1 base; nucleotides not matched to a gene: 3.

The genes are TRBV4-3 and TRBJ1-2; possibly TRBD1 for D (6 bases). The ends were cut back, 0 bases at V and 0 bases at J, with 11 bases in the middle. The CDR3 totals 16 residues. Germline V gene sequence: CDR1 LGHNA, CDR2 YSLEER. The DNA of the CDR3 is TGCGCCAGCAGCCAAGAACGCGACAGGACTAACTATGGCTACACCTTC. Translation gives CASSQERDRTNYGYTF.

The rearrangement uses TRBV7-9 and TRBJ2-3; TRBD1 is a possible D gene (5 bases). This CDR3 spans 14 amino acids. The V gene lost 2 bases and the J gene lost 2 bases, with 8 bases spanning the gap. The germline CDR1 and CDR2 sequences are SEHNR and FQNEAQ (reference sequence). The CDR3 sequence: CASSLSTDTDTQYF. CDR3 nucleotide sequence: TGTGCCAGCAGCTTATCGACAGACACAGATACGCAGTATTTT.

This clone was counted a few times. The chain has TRBV20-1 and TRBJ2-7, with D maybe TRBD2 (7 bases). This CDR3 region has 11 residues. V lost 3 bases, J lost 13 bases, and 16 bases lay in between. Germline V gene lookup returns CDR1 DFQATT and CDR2 SNEGSKA (reference sequence). The CDR3 spells CSASRGGGEYF. The CDR3 DNA reads as TGCAGTGCTAGCCGTGGAGGGGGGGAATACTTC.

The V call is TRBV6-1, the J call TRBJ1-2, with 8 positions matching TRBD1. The V gene's germline CDR1 is MNHNS and CDR2 SASEGT. J was trimmed by 10 bases and V by 2 bases; bases with no gene match: 6. The CDR3 is made up of 13 amino acids. The CDR3 DNA reads as TGTGCCAGCAGTGAATGGGCAGGGGGCGTCTACACCTTC. It translates to CASSEWAGGVYTF.

The J gene is TRBJ2-2, the V gene TRBV10-3, with TRBD1 matching over 8 bases. The CDR3 runs to 15 residues. V dropped 8 bases and J dropped 2; count of bases not matched to a gene: 7. Germline values: CDR1 ENHRY, CDR2 SYGVKD. The CDR3 DNA is TGTGCCATCGGATCGGACAGGGTTAACACCGGGGAGCTGTTTTTT. This translates into CAIGSDRVNTGELFF.

About this clone itself: One end of the junction is discordant with germline, which a read error may explain. V usage is TRBV7-9 and J usage is TRBJ2-3; 9 positions agree with TRBD2. The CDR3 length is 17 residues. The germline gives CDR1 SEHNR, CDR2 FQNEAQ (reference sequence). CDR3 in DNA: TGTTCCAGCAGCCTAGAGGGCACTAGCGGGTACACAGATACGCAGTATTTT. Its protein product is CSSSLEGTSGYTDTQYF.

The chain is built from TRBV5-6 and TRBJ2-5; 7 bases map to TRBD1. CDR3 length equals 13 residues. The trim removed 4 bases at V and 10 bases at J, leaving 10 bases unmatched. From germline, CDR1 is SGHDT and CDR2 YYEEEE. CDR3 DNA sequence: TGTGCCAGCAGCCTTAAGACAGGGAGTGACCAGTACTTC. Translation: CASSLKTGSDQYF.

The rearrangement links TRBV11-2 to TRBJ2-7; D possibly corresponds to TRBD2 (6 bases). Trimming removed 5 bases from V and 2 bases from J, with 13 bases in between. This CDR3 contains 14 residues. Germline values: CDR1 SGHAT, CDR2 FQNNGV. The chain's CDR3 is CASSHGTGAYEQYF. CDR3 in DNA: TGTGCCAGCAGCCACGGGACGGGAGCCTACGAGCAGTACTTC.

V and J are TRBV2 and TRBJ2-5, with TRBD2 matching 12 bases. V lost 4 bases and J lost 1; bases outside the gene matches: 1. Germline V gene sequence: CDR1 SNHLY, CDR2 FYNNEI. This CDR3 is 15 amino acids long. The CDR3 loop is CASSVLAGGQETQYF. The CDR3 bases are TGTGCCAGCAGTGTACTAGCGGGAGGCCAAGAGACCCAGTACTTC.

The chain carries TRBV6-1 and TRBJ1-6; D ambiguous. The CDR3 is made up of 15 amino acids. V lost 4 bases and J lost 5, with 12 bases in between. CDR1 is MNHNS and CDR2 is SASEGT in the germline V gene. The CDR3 sequence is CASSGAGVNNSPLHF. CDR3 coding DNA: TGTGCCAGCAGTGGAGCCGGGGTTAATAATTCACCCCTCCACTTT.